The 12 T cell receptor beta chains below were found in one sample sequenced in a study of blood T cells in healthy people across ages. Through a sample-barcoded 5' primer and a J-beta primer mix, a second PCR was run for roughly 7 to 12 cycles. TCRdb recomputed calls from the 5' RACE reads with MiXCR, one row per CDR3 protein. The repertoire holds some 1.7 million distinct CDR3 sequences, with about 28% as singletons. The sequenced sample was blood. Receptors originate from a woman younger than 45 in good health.

As to this clonotype: One junction end disagrees with the germline gene, perhaps due to a read error. The J gene is TRBJ1-2, the V gene TRBV9; possible D gene TRBD1, 5 bases. Germline CDR1 and CDR2: SGDLS and YYNGEE. The CDR3 has 13 amino acids. CDR3 sequence (DNA): TGTACCAGCAGCGTAGCGTCAGGGAACGGCTACACCTTC. Residues: CTSSVASGNGYTF.

This clonotype was observed a few times. The V and J genes are TRBV2 and TRBJ2-5; D possibly matches TRBD1 or TRBD2 (7 bases each). Trimming removed 9 bases from V and 3 bases from J, with 14 bases in between. This CDR3 has 13 residues. The germline CDR1 and CDR2 sequences are SNHLY and FYNNEI. The CDR3 DNA is TGTGCCAGTAGACAGGGACTAAAAGAGACCCAGTACTTC. It codes for CASRQGLKETQYF.

V and J are TRBV5-1 and TRBJ1-4, with 7 bases that match TRBD1. Germline values: CDR1 SGHRS, CDR2 YFSETQ. V lost 4 bases to trimming and J lost 8 bases; unmatched junction nucleotides: 17. This CDR3 spans 17 amino acids. The CDR3 here is CASSLRGTDGPGEKLFF. The CDR3 DNA is TGCGCCAGCAGCCTCAGGGGGACCGACGGGCCGGGAGAAAAACTGTTTTTT.

This clonotype was found a few times. This chain links TRBV20-1 with TRBJ2-7, with 8 bases fitting TRBD2. The germline gives CDR1 DFQATT, CDR2 SNEGSKA (reference sequence). The CDR3 consists of 15 residues. After removal of 0 bases from V and 4 bases from J, the junction contained 8 bases not matched to a gene. DNA for the CDR3: TGCAGTGCTAGAGATATGAGCGGGAGTTTGTACGAGCAGTACTTC. This sequence encodes CSARDMSGSLYEQYF.

The chain couples TRBV5-1 to TRBJ2-7; perhaps TRBD1 as D (5 bases). Trimming stripped 2 bases from V and 3 bases from J, with 12 bases between. This CDR3 spans 14 amino acids. Germline V gene data show CDR1 as SGHRS and CDR2 as YFSETQ. This CDR3 is CASSFDSISYEQYF. The CDR3 DNA reads TGCGCCAGCAGCTTTGACAGTATCAGCTACGAGCAGTACTTC.

This clonotype was observed many times. The CDR3 loop reads CASRGTTDTQYF. The CDR3 coding sequence is TGTGCCAGCAGGGGGACGACAGATACGCAGTATTTT. The gene calls are TRBV28 and TRBJ2-3; D might be TRBD1 or TRBD2, each matching 5 bases. V lost 6 bases and J 3 bases, leaving 7 bases between the germline ends. The CDR3 is 12 residues long. CDR1 is MDHEN and CDR2 is SYDVKM in the germline V gene.

V usage is TRBV5-1 and J usage is TRBJ1-1, with D perhaps matching TRBD1 (5 bases). Germline V gene lookup returns CDR1 SGHRS and CDR2 YFSETQ. V dropped 0 bases and J dropped 7 bases, with 10 bases sitting between them. There are 13 residues in the CDR3. In DNA form, the CDR3 reads TGCGCCAGCAGCTTGGTGGACAAGAGTGAAGCTTTCTTT. This gives the protein CASSLVDKSEAFF.

The V and J genes are TRBV2 and TRBJ1-5; a possible D gene is TRBD1 (6 bases). Germline CDR1 and CDR2: SNHLY and FYNNEI. With 8 bases removed from V and 2 bases from J, the gap between germline ends came to 16 bases. CDR3 length: 15 amino acids. In nucleotides, the CDR3 is TGTGCCAGCGGGGACACCCGTTGGGGCAATCAGCCCCAGCATTTT. Encoded protein: CASGDTRWGNQPQHF.

A remark on this clonotype: The junction departs from the called germline gene at one end, perhaps through a read error. As DNA, the CDR3 is TGTGCCAACTCACGAGACAACTATGGCTACACCTTC. This encodes CANSRDNYGYTF. The chain uses TRBV18 and TRBJ1-2; D is unclear. CDR1 is KGHSH and CDR2 is LQKENI in the germline V gene. This CDR3 is built from 12 residues.

The J gene is TRBJ2-1, the V gene TRBV14, with a possible D match to TRBD2 (5 bases). This CDR3 comprises 14 residues. Trimming removed 1 base at V and 2 bases at J, with 6 bases between. Germline V lookup: CDR1 SGHDN, CDR2 FVKESK. CDR3 sequence reads: CASSQGRAYNEQFF. For the CDR3, the DNA is TGTGCCAGCAGCCAAGGGCGGGCCTACAATGAGCAGTTCTTC.

The table lists this clonotype with many counts. This chain connects TRBV7-9 to TRBJ1-5, with D unclear. The CDR3 consists of 12 residues. Per germline, CDR1 SEHNR and CDR2 FQNEAQ (reference sequence). V lost 5 bases and J 4 bases, leaving 6 bases between the germline ends. The CDR3, as DNA: TGTGCCAGCAGCACGACGAATCAGCCCCAGCATTTT. Protein sequence: CASSTTNQPQHF.

As DNA, the CDR3 is TGTGCCAGCACCCCTAGCGGGAACACCGGGGAGCTGTTTTTT. Translating gives CASTPSGNTGELFF. The J gene is TRBJ2-2, the V gene TRBV12-3 or TRBV12-4, with TRBD2 matching 7 bases. This CDR3 spans 14 amino acids. The V and J ends lost 7 bases and 1 base, in that order; junction bases with no gene match: 3.